This is a list of T cell receptor beta chains from one sample in a study of cytomegalovirus exposure and HLA in healthy donors. Clones were sequenced by immunoSEQ multiplex PCR, and TCRdb holds only the in-frame ones, with some missing. In the table there are 120,000 or so clones, 78% of which are singletons. The source material was PBMCs. The receptors stem from a man younger than 40 in good health and CMV-seropositive. CDR3s include the opening cysteine and the closing phenylalanine or tryptophan. The D gene is left open where the match is weak. Clone size appears in some rows only: once, few, many, or a class for an expanded clone.

v_gene	j_gene	abundance	d_gene	CDR3aa	CDR3nt
TRBV4-3	TRBJ2-3	-	TRBD2	CASSQARLAITDTQYF	TGCGCCAGCAGCCAAGCCCGACTAGCGATCACAGATACGCAGTATTTT
TRBV15	TRBJ1-1	-	-	CATGGVMGTMNTEAFF	TGCGCCACCGGAGGTGTAATGGGCACAATGAACACTGAAGCTTTCTTT
TRBV11-2	TRBJ2-5	-	TRBD1	CASSLGGTVQETQYF	TGTGCCAGCAGCTTAGGGGGGACAGTCCAAGAGACCCAGTACTTC
TRBV7-2	TRBJ1-1	once	TRBD1	CASSGQADTEAFF	TGTGCCAGCAGCGGACAGGCCGACACTGAAGCTTTCTTT
TRBV28	TRBJ1-2	-	-	CASSLGPLLGYTF	TGTGCCAGCAGCTTGGGGCCTCTATTGGGCTACACCTTC
TRBV29-1	TRBJ1-2	-	-	CSVGRDNDNYGYTF	TGCAGCGTCGGGAGGGACAACGATAACTATGGCTACACCTTC
TRBV7-9	TRBJ2-1	-	-	CASSPGLSPNEQFF	TGTGCCAGCAGCCCGGGACTCTCCCCCAATGAGCAGTTCTTC
TRBV7-7	TRBJ2-5	-	-	CASSLGDAGVVETQYF	TGTGCTAGCAGCTTAGGGGACGCAGGGGTGGTTGAGACCCAGTACTTC
TRBV2	TRBJ1-1	-	TRBD1	CASTWDSTEAFF	TGTGCCAGCACTTGGGACAGTACTGAAGCTTTCTTT
TRBV6-6	TRBJ2-7	once	TRBD1	CASRPHGQGDLYEQYF	TGTGCCAGCAGACCCCACGGACAGGGCGACCTTTACGAGCAGTACTTC
TRBV7-8	TRBJ1-3	-	-	CASSLDRPGNTIYF	TGTGCCAGCAGCTTAGACAGGCCTGGAAACACCATATATTTT
TRBV12-5	TRBJ1-1	-	TRBD1	CASGLQGAEAFF	TGTGCTAGTGGCCTACAGGGGGCTGAAGCTTTCTTT
TRBV9	TRBJ2-7	-	-	CASSDPDRPSYEQYF	TGTGCCAGCAGCGACCCTGACAGGCCCTCCTACGAGCAGTACTTC
TRBV5-1	TRBJ2-2	-	TRBD2	CASSPPWTRNTGELFF	TGCGCCAGCAGCCCACCGTGGACTAGGAACACCGGGGAGCTGTTTTTT
TRBV10-1	TRBJ2-7	-	TRBD1	CASSRTGAYEQYF	TGCGCCAGCAGTAGGACAGGGGCCTACGAGCAGTACTTC
TRBV29-1	TRBJ2-1	few	TRBD1	CSSRTGVVEGEQFF	TGCAGCTCACGGACAGGGGTAGTGGAGGGAGAGCAGTTCTTC
TRBV7-7	TRBJ2-2	-	-	CASSPLNTGELFF	TGTGCCAGCAGCCCGTTGAACACCGGGGAGCTGTTTTTT
TRBV30	TRBJ2-5	-	-	CAWSRSGETQYF	TGTGCCTGGAGTAGGTCGGGGGAGACCCAGTACTTC
TRBV15	TRBJ1-2	-	-	CATSRVMSYGYTF	TGTGCCACCAGCAGAGTAATGTCTTATGGCTACACCTTC
TRBV29-1	TRBJ1-2	-	TRBD1	CSVSIIGQGNDYGYTF	TGCAGCGTTAGTATCATCGGACAGGGTAATGACTATGGCTACACCTTC
TRBV28	TRBJ1-2	-	TRBD1	CASKRQGPNYGYTF	TGTGCCAGCAAAAGACAGGGCCCTAACTATGGCTACACCTTC
TRBV6-4	TRBJ1-5	-	-	CASSPEGDSNQPQHF	TGTGCCAGCAGCCCCGAAGGGGATAGCAATCAGCCCCAGCATTTT
TRBV25-1	TRBJ1-1	-	TRBD1	CASSDSDRAPTEAFF	TGTGCCAGCAGTGATTCCGACAGGGCGCCCACTGAAGCTTTCTTT
TRBV25-1	TRBJ2-1	few	TRBD2	CASSESGTSGRGEQFF	TGTGCCAGCAGTGAATCGGGGACTAGCGGTAGGGGTGAGCAGTTCTTC
TRBV5-1	TRBJ2-5	few	TRBD1	CASSFRTGVRETQYF	TGCGCCAGCAGCTTCAGGACAGGGGTTAGAGAGACCCAGTACTTC
TRBV27	TRBJ2-3	-	-	CASSPSTDTQYF	TGTGCCAGCAGTCCGAGCACAGATACGCAGTATTTT
TRBV27	TRBJ2-1	once	-	CASSLTPGDTSQFF	TGTGCCAGCAGTTTAACGCCGGGGGATACTAGTCAGTTCTTC
TRBV18	TRBJ1-5	-	-	CASSPLHSSNQPQHF	TGTGCCAGCTCACCACTCCATAGTAGCAATCAGCCCCAGCATTTT
TRBV30	TRBJ2-5	-	-	CAWSGLAGETQYF	TGTGCCTGGAGCGGGCTAGCTGGGGAGACCCAGTACTTC
TRBV27	TRBJ1-2	-	-	CASGNRNGYTF	TGTGCCAGCGGAAACAGGAATGGCTACACCTTC
TRBV28	TRBJ1-3	-	-	CASSLPGSGNTIYF	TGTGCCAGCAGTTTACCGGGGTCTGGAAACACCATATATTTT